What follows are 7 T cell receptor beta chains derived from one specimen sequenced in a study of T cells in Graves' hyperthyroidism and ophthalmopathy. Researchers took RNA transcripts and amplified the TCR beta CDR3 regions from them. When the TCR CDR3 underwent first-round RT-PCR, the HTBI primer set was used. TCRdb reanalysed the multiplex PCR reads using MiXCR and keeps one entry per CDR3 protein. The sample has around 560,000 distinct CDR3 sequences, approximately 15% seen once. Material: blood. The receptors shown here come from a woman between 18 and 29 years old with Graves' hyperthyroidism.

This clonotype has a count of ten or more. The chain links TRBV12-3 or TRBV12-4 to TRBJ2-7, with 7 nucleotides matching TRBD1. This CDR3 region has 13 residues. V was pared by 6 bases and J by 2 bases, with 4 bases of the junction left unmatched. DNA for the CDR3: TGTGCCAGCAGGACCGGGACAGCCTACGAGCAGTACTTC. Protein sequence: CASRTGTAYEQYF.

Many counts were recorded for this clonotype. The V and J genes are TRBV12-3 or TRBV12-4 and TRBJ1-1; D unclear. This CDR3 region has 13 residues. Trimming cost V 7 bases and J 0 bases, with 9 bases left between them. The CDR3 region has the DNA TGTGCCAGCATTCCTAGGATGAACACTGAAGCTTTCTTT. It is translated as CASIPRMNTEAFF.

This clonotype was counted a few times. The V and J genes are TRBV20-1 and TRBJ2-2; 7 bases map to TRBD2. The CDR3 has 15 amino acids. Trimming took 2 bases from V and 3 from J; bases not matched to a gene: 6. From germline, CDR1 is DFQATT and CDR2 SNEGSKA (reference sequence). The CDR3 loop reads CSARSIAGDTGELFF. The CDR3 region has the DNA TGCAGTGCTAGATCCATAGCGGGCGACACCGGGGAGCTGTTTTTT.

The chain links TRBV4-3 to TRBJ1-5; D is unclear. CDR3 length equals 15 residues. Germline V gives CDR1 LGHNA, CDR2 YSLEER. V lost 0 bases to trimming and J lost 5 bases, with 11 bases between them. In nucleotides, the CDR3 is TGCGCCAGCAGCCAAGAGAGGTCTTTTTATCAGCCCCAGCATTTT. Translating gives CASSQERSFYQPQHF.

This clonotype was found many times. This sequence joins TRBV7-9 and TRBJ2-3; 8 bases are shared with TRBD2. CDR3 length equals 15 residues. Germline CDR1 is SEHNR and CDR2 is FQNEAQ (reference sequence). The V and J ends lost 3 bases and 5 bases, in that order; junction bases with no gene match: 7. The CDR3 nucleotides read TGTGCCAGCAGCTTGACCGGGGGGGCCGGAGATACGCAGTATTTT. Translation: CASSLTGGAGDTQYF.

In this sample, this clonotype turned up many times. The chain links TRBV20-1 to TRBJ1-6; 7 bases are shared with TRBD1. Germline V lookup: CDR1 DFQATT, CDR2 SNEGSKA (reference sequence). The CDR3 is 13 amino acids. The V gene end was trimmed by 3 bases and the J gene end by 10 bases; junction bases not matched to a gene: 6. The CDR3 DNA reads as TGCAGTGCTAGTGGAGGGGGCGTGTCACCCCTCCACTTT. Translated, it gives CSASGGGVSPLHF.

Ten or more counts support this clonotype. The DNA of the CDR3 is TGCAGTGCCAAGGGGGGGTACACTGAAGCTTTCTTT. This sequence encodes CSAKGGYTEAFF. The V gene is TRBV20-1, the J gene TRBJ1-1, with a weak D call TRBD1 (6 bases). CDR1 and CDR2 (germline): DFQATT, SNEGSKA (reference sequence). Between the trimmed V and J ends, which lost 6 bases and 3 bases, there was a span of 11 bases. The CDR3 runs 12 residues.